This T cell receptor beta chain stems from a study of blood T cell repertoires in COVID-19. Sequencing used immunoSEQ multiplex PCR; TCRdb keeps in-frame clones, though not all of them. The sample has nearly 200,000 clones, over 80% seen once. The sequencing sample was made of peripheral blood. The sequence derives from a man aged 60 to 69 with COVID-19, enrolled during active disease.

The CDR3 sequence: CASSPDRRYQPQHF. The CDR3 DNA reads as TGTGCCAGCTCACCAGACAGGCGTTATCAGCCCCAGCATTTT. V is TRBV18 and J is TRBJ1-5; D might be TRBD1 (6 bases). CDR3 length equals 14 residues. The V gene lost 2 bases and the J gene lost 5 bases, with 10 bases spanning the gap. Germline V lookup: CDR1 KGHSH, CDR2 LQKENI.